The clone carrying this TCR beta chain was found a few times. The antigen remains undetermined. Trimming removed 4 bases from V and 6 bases from J; junction bases left unmatched: 9. Germline loops: CDR1 DFQATT, CDR2 SNEGSKA (reference sequence). The CDR3 sequence is 14 residues long. These data are taken from a study of T-cell memory formation after mild COVID-19. Study summary: TCR clusters were largely donor specific.

Study-level points and caveats: CD4+ clones that contracted lay mainly in CM and EM; CD8+ ones lay in EMRA. Several responding clones turned up in pre-infection memory, indicating that cross-reactive memory may have taken part. Among clones contracting day 15 to 85, CD4/CD8 was balanced, whereas later expanders leaned CD4+.

MiXCR was run by TCRdb on the 5' RACE reads, yielding one entry per CDR3 protein. Among a few hundred thousand distinct CDR3 sequences listed, more than 20% were seen once. The chain recombines TRBV20-1 with TRBJ2-3, with 8 bases lining up with TRBD2. The sequencing input was PBMCs or a T cell subset sorted from them (not recorded which). The sequence was obtained from an adult woman who had mild COVID-19 (a few samples of this study predate the infection). Cell type and time point are not known. CDR3 region: CSATGGAFGDTQYF. The CDR3 bases are TGCAGTGCTACCGGGGGGGCTTTCGGTGATACGCAGTATTTT.